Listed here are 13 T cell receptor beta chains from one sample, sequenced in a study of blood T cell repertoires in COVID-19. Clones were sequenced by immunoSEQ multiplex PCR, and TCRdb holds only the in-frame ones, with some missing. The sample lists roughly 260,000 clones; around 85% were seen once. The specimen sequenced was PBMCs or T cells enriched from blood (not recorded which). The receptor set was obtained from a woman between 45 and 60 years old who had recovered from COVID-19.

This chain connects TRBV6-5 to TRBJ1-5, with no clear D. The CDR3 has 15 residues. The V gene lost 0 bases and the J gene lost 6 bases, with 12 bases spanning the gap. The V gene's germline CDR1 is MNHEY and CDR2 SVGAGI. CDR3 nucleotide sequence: TGTGCCAGCAGTTACTCACGGGAAATGGGTCAGCCCCAGCATTTT. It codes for CASSYSREMGQPQHF.

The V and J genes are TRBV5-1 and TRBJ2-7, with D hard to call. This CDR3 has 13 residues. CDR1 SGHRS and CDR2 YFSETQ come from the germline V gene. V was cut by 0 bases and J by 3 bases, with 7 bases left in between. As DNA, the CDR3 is TGCGCCAGCAGCTTGGGCCGCGACTACGAGCAGTACTTC. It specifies CASSLGRDYEQYF.

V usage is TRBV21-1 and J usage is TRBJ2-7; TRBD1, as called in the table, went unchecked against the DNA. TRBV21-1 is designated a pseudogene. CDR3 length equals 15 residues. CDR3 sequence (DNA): TGTGCCAGCAGCAGTACAGGGGAATATTCCTACGAGCAGTACTTC. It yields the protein CASSSTGEYSYEQYF.

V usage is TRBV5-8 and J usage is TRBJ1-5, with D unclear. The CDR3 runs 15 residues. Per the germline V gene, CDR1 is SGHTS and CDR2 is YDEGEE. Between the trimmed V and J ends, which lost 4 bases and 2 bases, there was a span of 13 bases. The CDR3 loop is CASSLGPMGNQPQHF. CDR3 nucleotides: TGTGCCAGCAGCCTAGGCCCCATGGGCAATCAGCCCCAGCATTTT. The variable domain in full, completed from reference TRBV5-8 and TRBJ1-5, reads EAGVTQSPTHLIKTRGQQATLRCSPISGHTSVYWYQQALGLGLQFLLWYDEGEERNRGNFPPRFSGRQFPNYSSELNVNALELEDSALYLCASSLGPMGNQPQHFGDGTRLSIL.

The CDR3 reads CASSRSGIVDTQYF. The CDR3 DNA reads TGTGCCAGCAGCCGTAGCGGGATAGTAGATACGCAGTATTTT. The chain combines TRBV7-2 with TRBJ2-3; TRBD2 matches at 8 bases. This CDR3 is built from 14 residues. V lost 5 bases, J lost 5 bases, and 6 bases stayed unmatched. Germline CDR1 reads SGHTA; CDR2 reads FQGNSA. The variable domain in full, completed from reference TRBV7-2 and TRBJ2-3, reads GAGVSQSPSNKVTEKGKDVELRCDPISGHTALYWYRQSLGQGLEFLIYFQGNSAPDKSGLPSDRFSAERTGGSVSTLTIQRTQQEDSAVYLCASSRSGIVDTQYFGPGTRLTVL.

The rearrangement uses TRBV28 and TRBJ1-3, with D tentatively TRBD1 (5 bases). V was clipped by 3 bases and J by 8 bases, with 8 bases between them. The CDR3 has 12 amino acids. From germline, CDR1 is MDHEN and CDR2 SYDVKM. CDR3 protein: CASSLPRDTIYF. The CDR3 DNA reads TGTGCCAGCAGTTTGCCCAGGGACACCATATATTTT.

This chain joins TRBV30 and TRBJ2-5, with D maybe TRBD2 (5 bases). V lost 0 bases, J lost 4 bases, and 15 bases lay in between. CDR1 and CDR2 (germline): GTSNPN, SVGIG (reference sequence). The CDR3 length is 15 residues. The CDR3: CAWSVLGAEGETQYF. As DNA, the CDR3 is TGTGCCTGGAGTGTACTTGGAGCAGAGGGAGAGACCCAGTACTTC.

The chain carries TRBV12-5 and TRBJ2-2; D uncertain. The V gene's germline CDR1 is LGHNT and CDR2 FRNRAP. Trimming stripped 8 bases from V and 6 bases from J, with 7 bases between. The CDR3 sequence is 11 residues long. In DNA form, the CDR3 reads TGTGCTAGTCGTCAGGCCGGGGAGCTGTTTTTT. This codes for CASRQAGELFF.

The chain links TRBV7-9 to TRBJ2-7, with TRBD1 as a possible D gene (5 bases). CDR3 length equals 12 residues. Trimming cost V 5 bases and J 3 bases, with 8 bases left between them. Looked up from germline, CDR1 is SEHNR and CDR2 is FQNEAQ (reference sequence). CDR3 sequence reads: CASSLTGYEQYF. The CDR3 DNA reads TGTGCCAGCAGCCTAACAGGCTACGAGCAGTACTTC.

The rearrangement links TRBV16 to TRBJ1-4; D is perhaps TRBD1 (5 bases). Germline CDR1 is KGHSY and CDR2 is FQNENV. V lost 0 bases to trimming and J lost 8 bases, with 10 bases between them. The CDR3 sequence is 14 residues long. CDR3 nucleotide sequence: TGTGCCAGCAGCCAATCCACAGGTCGCGAAAAACTGTTTTTT. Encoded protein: CASSQSTGREKLFF.

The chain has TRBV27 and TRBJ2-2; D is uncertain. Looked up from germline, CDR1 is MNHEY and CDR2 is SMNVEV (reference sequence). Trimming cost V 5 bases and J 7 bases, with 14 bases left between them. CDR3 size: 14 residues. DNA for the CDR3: TGTGCCAGCAGTCTGTCTCGATCGGGCGGGGAGCTGTTTTTT. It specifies CASSLSRSGGELFF.

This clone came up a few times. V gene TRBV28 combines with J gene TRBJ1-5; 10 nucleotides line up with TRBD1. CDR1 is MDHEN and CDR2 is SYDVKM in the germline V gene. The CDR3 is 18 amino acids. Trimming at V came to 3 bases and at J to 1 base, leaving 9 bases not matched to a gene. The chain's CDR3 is CASSFDGQGVRSNQPQHF. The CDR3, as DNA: TGTGCCAGCAGTTTTGATGGACAGGGGGTAAGGAGCAATCAGCCCCAGCATTTT.

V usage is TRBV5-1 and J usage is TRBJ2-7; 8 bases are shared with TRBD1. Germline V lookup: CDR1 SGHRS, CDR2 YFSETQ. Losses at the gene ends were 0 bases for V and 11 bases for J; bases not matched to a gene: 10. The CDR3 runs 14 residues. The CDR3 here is CASSLAGTGPVEYF. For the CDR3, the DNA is TGCGCCAGCAGCTTGGCCGGGACAGGCCCTGTGGAGTACTTC.